This T cell receptor (beta chain) was captured in a study of cytomegalovirus exposure and HLA in healthy donors. The PCR employed 60 Vbeta primers together with 13 Jbeta primers. The method was immunoSEQ multiplex PCR; TCRdb's version includes in-frame clones alone and lacks a portion of them. The sample includes about 74,000 clones. The ends were cut back, 4 bases at V and 0 bases at J, with 7 bases in the middle. In germline, CDR1 is SGHNT, CDR2 YYREEE (reference sequence). This CDR3 has 13 residues. The sequence was obtained from a female donor in good health and CMV-seropositive. V gene TRBV5-4 combines with J gene TRBJ1-1; a possible D gene is TRBD1 (5 bases). Source material: PBMCs. CDR3: CASSGRVNTEAFF. The CDR3 DNA reads as TGTGCCAGCAGCGGCAGGGTGAACACTGAAGCTTTCTTT.